The clone carrying this T cell receptor beta chain was found once. No antigen is known for it. This entry comes from a study of T cells in Graves' hyperthyroidism and ophthalmopathy. General study findings and limits: Model-based prediction identified ophthalmopathy a median approximately 6 months prior to its onset.

It was uncontrolled infection, other autoimmune disease, pregnancy or lactation that excluded patients. Germline loops: CDR1 KGHDR, CDR2 SFDVKD. V was pared by 7 bases and J by 0 bases, with 17 bases between. The length of the CDR3 is 16 residues. Regions amplified from RNA transcripts were the TCR beta CDR3 regions. The HTBI set primed first-round TCR CDR3 RT-PCR. Each CDR3 protein gets one entry after TCRdb re-called the multiplex PCR reads with MiXCR. The sample consists of approximately 520,000 distinct CDR3 sequences, approximately 25% of them appearing once. V usage is TRBV24-1 and J usage is TRBJ1-1; D not certain. This clonotype was sampled from a woman aged 25 to 45 with Graves' ophthalmopathy. Sample: blood. The CDR3 reads CATSPLMGRLNTEAFF. DNA for the CDR3: TGTGCCACCAGCCCTCTGATGGGGAGGTTGAACACTGAAGCTTTCTTT.